The 28 T cell receptor beta chains presented below share a single source sample, sequenced in a study of Ad26.COV2.S vaccination and SARS-CoV-2 variants. Some clones are missing from TCRdb's copy, which holds only in-frame ones; the method was immunoSEQ multiplex PCR. Of some 340,000 clones listed, about 82% are singletons. Documented treatment: some 19 received Ad26.COV2.S at low or high dose, single or two shots; about 5 received placebo; per-sample allocation not given. Day 63 after the first vaccine or placebo injection was the time point for sampling. Sequenced material: peripheral blood, taken in a trial of Ad26.COV2.S vaccine versus placebo. These receptor sequences come from a person aged 18-65 years who received the Ad26.COV2.S COVID-19 vaccine or a placebo.

This chain joins TRBV4-2 and TRBJ2-7, with D possibly being TRBD1 or TRBD2 (5 bases each). V was cut by 3 bases and J by 2 bases, with 11 bases left in between. CDR1 is LGHNA, CDR2 YNFKEQ, per germline. CDR3 length equals 14 residues. The DNA for the CDR3 is TGTGCCAGCAGCCACGAGGGGCGGGCCTACGAGCAGTACTTC. Amino acid sequence: CASSHEGRAYEQYF.

The chain carries TRBV13 and TRBJ2-5; D is ambiguous. Trimming left V 4 bases short and J 13 bases short, with 16 bases between. Germline V lookup: CDR1 PRHDT, CDR2 FYEKMQ (reference sequence). CDR3 length equals 12 residues. This chain's CDR3 is CASSSRGRVPYF. CDR3 nucleotides: TGTGCCAGCAGCTCCCGTGGCAGAGTTCCGTACTTC.

Regarding this clone: Additional DNA sequences in this sample encode the identical CDR3. The rearrangement joins TRBV6-5 to TRBJ2-1, with D possibly TRBD2 on 6 matching bases. Germline values: CDR1 MNHEY, CDR2 SVGAGI. This CDR3 is 14 amino acids long. V was clipped by 6 bases and J by 0 bases, with 9 bases between them. The CDR3 nucleotides read TGTGCCAGCAGCCTCGGGAGCTCCTACAATGAGCAGTTCTTC. It is translated as CASSLGSSYNEQFF.

The J gene is TRBJ1-4, the V gene TRBV30; no firm D call. This CDR3 spans 12 amino acids. V dropped 3 bases and J dropped 3 bases, with 5 bases sitting between them. The germline gives CDR1 GTSNPN, CDR2 SVGIG (reference sequence). The CDR3 region is CAWSSANEKLFF. The CDR3 region has the DNA TGTGCCTGGAGCTCGGCTAATGAAAAACTGTTTTTT.

This clone appeared a single time. J is TRBJ2-5 and V is TRBV7-3; D remains ambiguous. CDR3 length: 16 residues. Per the germline V gene, CDR1 is SGHTA and CDR2 is FQGTGA. V gave up 2 bases and J gave up 2 bases, with 15 bases separating them. The CDR3 sequence: CASSLGYWPEQETQYF. DNA for the CDR3: TGTGCCAGCAGCTTAGGTTATTGGCCAGAGCAAGAGACCCAGTACTTC. Supplemented by reference TRBV7-3 and TRBJ2-5, the full variable domain reads GAGVSQTPSNKVTEKGKYVELRCDPISGHTALYWYRQSLGQGPEFLIYFQGTGAADDSGLPNDRFFAVRPEGSVSTLKIQRTERGDSAVYLCASSLGYWPEQETQYFGPGTRLLVL.

This sequence joins TRBV4-2 and TRBJ1-2; no clear D. This CDR3 comprises 16 residues. The ends were cut back, 4 bases at V and 3 bases at J, with 18 bases in the middle. Germline CDR1 LGHNA, CDR2 YNFKEQ. The CDR3 reads CASSRVTGMGDYGYTF. The CDR3 DNA is TGTGCCAGCAGCCGGGTAACGGGGATGGGTGACTATGGCTACACCTTC.

This chain joins TRBV7-9 and TRBJ2-5, with D unresolved. With 2 bases removed from V and 4 bases from J, the gap between germline ends came to 2 bases. The CDR3 is made up of 11 amino acids. Germline values: CDR1 SEHNR, CDR2 FQNEAQ (reference sequence). The CDR3 DNA sequence: TGTGCCAGCAGCTTATTAGAGACCCAGTACTTC. Translating it yields CASSLLETQYF.

Only one count was recorded for this clone. The chain combines TRBV18 with TRBJ1-5; 9 bases map to TRBD1. The CDR3 runs to 15 residues. V shed 5 bases, J shed 6 bases, and the junction held 8 bases outside the gene matches. Germline V lookup: CDR1 KGHSH, CDR2 LQKENI. This CDR3 is CASSSGTGNGQPQHF. The CDR3 DNA follows: TGTGCCAGCTCATCCGGGACAGGGAACGGTCAGCCCCAGCATTTT.

The V gene is TRBV7-3, the J gene TRBJ2-2, with TRBD1 identical over 7 bases. Germline assignment: CDR1 SGHTA and CDR2 FQGTGA. CDR3 length: 17 amino acids. Trimming at V came to 5 bases and at J to 4 bases, leaving 13 bases not matched to a gene. The CDR3 region is CASSLNPGQKATGELFF. CDR3 sequence (DNA): TGTGCCAGCAGCCTAAATCCGGGACAGAAGGCCACCGGGGAGCTGTTTTTT.

The V call is TRBV6-2 or TRBV6-3, the J call TRBJ2-1; 8 bases match TRBD2. The germline gives CDR1 MNHEY, CDR2 SVGEGT. V lost 6 bases, J lost 4 bases, and 11 bases stayed unmatched. The CDR3 is 16 residues long. Here the CDR3 DNA reads TGTGCCAGCAGCCGAACCGGGACTAGTAAGTACAATGAGCAGTTCTTC. Encoded protein: CASSRTGTSKYNEQFF.

The genes are TRBV19 and TRBJ2-2, with 9 positions matching TRBD2. Germline CDR1 LNHDA, CDR2 SQIVND (reference sequence). V dropped 3 bases and J dropped 4; count of bases not matched to a gene: 0. The CDR3 extends over 14 amino acids. CDR3 in DNA: TGTGCCAGTAGTATGCGGGGGGGCACCGGGGAGCTGTTTTTT. Translating it yields CASSMRGGTGELFF.

This clone has only one observation. The rearrangement joins TRBV9 to TRBJ2-1; D possibly corresponds to TRBD2 (5 bases). From germline, CDR1 is SGDLS and CDR2 YYNGEE. The CDR3 length is 13 residues. Trimming took 5 bases from V and 8 from J, leaving 14 bases between them. As DNA, the CDR3 is TGTGCCAGCAGGTCTGAGGGTATGGATGAGCAGTTCTTC. Protein: CASRSEGMDEQFF.

V gene TRBV14 combines with J gene TRBJ1-2; D gene uncertain. Germline V gives CDR1 SGHDN, CDR2 FVKESK. This CDR3 is 13 amino acids long. V was shortened by 1 base and J by 4 bases, with 7 bases between the two germline ends. The CDR3 DNA is TGTGCCAGCAGCCAAGGTATGGCCTATGGCTACACCTTC. Its translation: CASSQGMAYGYTF. Supplemented by reference TRBV14 and TRBJ1-2, the full variable domain reads EAGVTQFPSHSVIEKGQTVTLRCDPISGHDNLYWYRRVMGKEIKFLLHFVKESKQDESGMPNNRFLAERTGGTYSTLKVQPAELEDSGVYFCASSQGMAYGYTFGSGTRLTVV.

The chain uses TRBV3-1 (or the pseudogene TRBV3-2) and TRBJ2-4; weak D call: TRBD2 (7 bases). Germline values: CDR1 LGHDT, CDR2 YNNKEL (reference sequence). CDR3 length: 17 amino acids. V shed 2 bases and J shed 0 bases, with 14 bases lying between them. The DNA for the CDR3 is TGTGCCAGCAGCCAATTGGGGGGGGCCTTAGCCAAAAACATTCAGTACTTC. It translates to CASSQLGGALAKNIQYF.

The chain links TRBV3-1 (or the pseudogene TRBV3-2) to TRBJ1-3; D remains unclear. Trimming removed 3 bases from V and 4 bases from J, with 16 bases in between. The CDR3 consists of 16 residues. Germline CDR1 LGHDT, CDR2 YNNKEL (reference sequence). As DNA, the CDR3 is TGTGCCAGCAGCCACTTTTTCATTGGGCGAGGAAACACCATATATTTT. The encoded protein is CASSHFFIGRGNTIYF.

The chain employs TRBV27 and TRBJ2-2; 7 bases align to TRBD1. V gave up 3 bases and J gave up 4 bases; unmatched junction bases: 8. The CDR3 runs 16 residues. Germline CDR1 MNHEY, CDR2 SMNVEV (reference sequence). The CDR3 coding sequence is TGTGCCAGCAGTTTCCTGACAGGGTCGGGCACCGGGGAGCTGTTTTTT. Translated: CASSFLTGSGTGELFF.

The chain recombines TRBV20-1 with TRBJ2-7, with D perhaps being TRBD1 or TRBD2 (5 bases each). This CDR3 region has 11 residues. CDR1 and CDR2 from the germline V gene are DFQATT and SNEGSKA (reference sequence). V lost 2 bases to trimming and J lost 6 bases, with 8 bases between them. DNA for the CDR3: TGCAGTGCTAGACCCGGGGCCGAGCAGTACTTC. Translated, it gives CSARPGAEQYF.

The chain joins TRBV25-1 to TRBJ1-1; 7 bases fit TRBD1. This CDR3 spans 14 amino acids. Germline CDR1 and CDR2: MGHDK and SYGVNS. The V segment lost 3 bases and the J segment 6 bases; nucleotides outside the gene matches: 7. CDR3 loop: CASSDSTGYAEAFF. The CDR3 coding sequence is TGTGCCAGCAGTGATTCGACAGGGTACGCTGAAGCTTTCTTT.

The chain combines TRBV7-2 with TRBJ2-2, with a tentative D call TRBD1 (6 bases). Germline V gene lookup returns CDR1 SGHTA and CDR2 FQGNSA. Trimming took 5 bases from V and 5 from J, leaving 15 bases between them. CDR3 length: 15 residues. The CDR3 loop reads CASSLFTQGTGELFF. The CDR3 nucleotides are TGTGCCAGCAGCCTCTTTACACAGGGAACCGGGGAGCTGTTTTTT.

This clone has just one count. The chain couples TRBV5-1 to TRBJ2-3; TRBD1 matches 9 bases. After removal of 0 bases from V and 0 bases from J, the junction contained 8 bases not matched to a gene. Germline lookup yields CDR1 SGHRS and CDR2 YFSETQ. The CDR3 extends over 18 amino acids. CDR3 sequence (DNA): TGCGCCAGCAGCTTGGCCCGAACAGGGGGCGCGAGCACAGATACGCAGTATTTT. This translates into CASSLARTGGASTDTQYF.

The V gene is TRBV7-9, the J gene TRBJ1-3; no clear D. Per the germline V gene, CDR1 is SEHNR and CDR2 is FQNEAQ (reference sequence). This CDR3 spans 14 amino acids. The V and J ends lost 1 base and 2 bases respectively, with 6 bases between them. CDR3 nucleotides: TGTGCCAGCAGCTTAGGTCAGGCTGGAAACACCATATATTTT. It yields the protein CASSLGQAGNTIYF.

This clone has just one count. The V and J genes are TRBV5-4 and TRBJ2-1, with TRBD2 identical over 10 bases. This CDR3 has 15 residues. With 5 bases clipped from V and 6 bases from J, the junction kept 8 bases outside the gene matches. Germline CDR1 SGHNT, CDR2 YYREEE (reference sequence). CDR3 sequence (DNA): TGTGCCAGCAGTTACACTAGCGGGGCATTCAATGAGCAGTTCTTC. Translating gives CASSYTSGAFNEQFF.

This chain uses TRBV5-4 with TRBJ2-3; TRBD1 matches 7 bases. The J segment lost 2 bases and the V segment lost 4 bases, leaving 7 bases of the junction unmatched. The germline gives CDR1 SGHNT, CDR2 YYREEE (reference sequence). The CDR3 is made up of 15 amino acids. The CDR3 nucleotides are TGTGCCAGCAGCCCCAGACAGGGCCACACAGATACGCAGTATTTT. It encodes CASSPRQGHTDTQYF.

This rearrangement joins TRBV11-2 to TRBJ1-6; D gene ambiguous. Germline assignment: CDR1 SGHAT and CDR2 FQNNGV. There are 15 residues in the CDR3. Trimming took 5 bases from V and 7 from J, leaving 15 bases between them. The CDR3 loop reads CASSPKHGGNSPLHF. DNA for the CDR3: TGTGCCAGCAGCCCCAAACACGGTGGCAATTCACCCCTCCACTTT.

This rearrangement joins TRBV28 to TRBJ1-1, with D hard to call. V lost 3 bases and J lost 0, with 11 bases in between. This CDR3 region has 15 residues. The germline gives CDR1 MDHEN, CDR2 SYDVKM. In DNA, the CDR3 is TGTGCCAGCAGTTTGGTAGGGTCCATGAACACTGAAGCTTTCTTT. Its protein is CASSLVGSMNTEAFF.

The gene calls are TRBV7-2 and TRBJ1-1; D remains unclear. Trimming pared 9 bases from V and 4 bases from J, leaving 15 bases between. The germline gives CDR1 SGHTA, CDR2 FQGNSA. CDR3 length: 13 amino acids. The chain's CDR3 is CASVSRLGTEAFF. CDR3 bases: TGTGCCAGTGTGTCCAGGTTGGGCACTGAAGCTTTCTTT.

This chain uses TRBV6-5 with TRBJ2-5, with D possibly matching TRBD2 (7 bases). Trimming shortened V by 0 bases and J by 5 bases, and 13 bases separated the two germline ends. CDR1 and CDR2 (germline): MNHEY, SVGAGI. The CDR3 is made up of 15 amino acids. The CDR3 region has the DNA TGTGCCAGCAGTTACTCGGGGGGGGCCGGTGAGACCCAGTACTTC. This encodes CASSYSGGAGETQYF.

The genes are TRBV5-1 and TRBJ2-5; D remains unclear. Trimming removed 5 bases from V and 2 bases from J, with 13 bases in between. The germline V gene encodes CDR1 SGHRS and CDR2 YFSETQ. CDR3 length: 14 amino acids. The CDR3: CASRQQTRQETQYF. The CDR3 DNA sequence: TGCGCCAGCAGGCAACAAACGCGGCAAGAGACCCAGTACTTC.